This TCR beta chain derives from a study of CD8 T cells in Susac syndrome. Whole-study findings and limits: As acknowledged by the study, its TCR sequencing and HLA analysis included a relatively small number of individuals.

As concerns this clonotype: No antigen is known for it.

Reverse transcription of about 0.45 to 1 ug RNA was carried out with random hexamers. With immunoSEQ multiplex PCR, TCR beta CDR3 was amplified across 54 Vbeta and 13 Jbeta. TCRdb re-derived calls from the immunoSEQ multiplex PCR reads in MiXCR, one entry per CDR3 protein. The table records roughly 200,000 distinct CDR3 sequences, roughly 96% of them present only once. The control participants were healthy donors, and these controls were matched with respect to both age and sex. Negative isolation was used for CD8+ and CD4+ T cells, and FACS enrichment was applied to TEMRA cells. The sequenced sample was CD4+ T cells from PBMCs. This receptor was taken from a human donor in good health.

The DNA of the CDR3 is TGCAGTGCCGGGCTAGGGGTCACAGATACGCAGTATTTT. Translated, it gives CSAGLGVTDTQYF. The V gene is TRBV20-1, the J gene TRBJ2-3, with D possibly TRBD1 on 5 matching bases. Trimming removed 6 bases from V and 2 bases from J, with 12 bases in between. This CDR3 has 13 amino acids. The germline V gene has CDR1 DFQATT and CDR2 SNEGSKA (reference sequence).